A selection of T cell receptor beta chains follows, all from one sample in a study of siplizumab effects on memory and regulatory T cells. Assay used: immunoSEQ multiplex PCR; TCRdb lists only in-frame clones, some missing. The repertoire consists of about 100,000 clones, with about 94% occurring once and the leading ten covering 1% to 1.5%. The material sequenced was non-Treg CD4+ T cells sorted from blood. The source is a human donor in good health. Each CDR3 is given with its conserved first and last residue. A D gene is named only where the DNA matches it firmly. Clone size is stated in some rows and not others, as once, few, many or a class when expanded.

D	V	J	length	size	CDR3	DNA
NA	TRBV10-2	TRBJ1-2	12	NA	CASSESERVRDF	TGCGCCAGCAGTGAGTCGGAGAGAGTTCGGGACTTC
NA	TRBV2	TRBJ2-4	11	NA	CASFRENIQYF	TGTGCCAGCTTCAGAGAAAACATTCAGTACTTC
TRBD2	TRBV27	TRBJ2-1	16	once	CASSSLAGGPYNEQFF	TGTGCCAGCAGTTCACTAGCGGGAGGGCCCTACAATGAGCAGTTCTTC
NA	TRBV30	TRBJ1-5	15	once	CAWSKTGGGGQPQHF	TGTGCCTGGAGTAAGACGGGGGGCGGGGGTCAGCCCCAGCATTTT
NA	TRBV7-2	TRBJ1-1	14	NA	CASSSHGRNTEAFF	TGTGCCAGCAGCTCCCATGGACGGAACACTGAAGCTTTCTTT
NA	TRBV14	TRBJ1-1	16	NA	CASSHPSALTNTEAFF	TGTGCCAGCAGCCACCCGAGCGCCCTAACGAACACTGAAGCTTTCTTT
NA	TRBV4-2	TRBJ2-7	14	NA	CASSHAGPQYEQYF	TGTGCCAGCAGCCATGCGGGGCCTCAGTACGAGCAGTACTTC
NA	TRBV11-2	TRBJ2-5	12	NA	CASRGPGETQYF	TGTGCCAGCAGAGGGCCAGGGGAGACCCAGTACTTC
TRBD2	TRBV10-3	TRBJ2-3	14	NA	CAISERLAPDTQYF	TGTGCCATCAGTGAGAGACTAGCCCCAGATACGCAGTATTTT
TRBD2	TRBV18	TRBJ2-7	15	NA	CASSTSGTSVYEQYF	TGTGCCAGCTCAACATCCGGGACTAGCGTCTACGAGCAGTACTTC
TRBD2	TRBV12-5	TRBJ2-1	16	NA	CASGLGGRVNDNEQFF	TGTGCTAGTGGTTTGGGCGGGAGGGTTAACGACAATGAGCAGTTCTTC
NA	TRBV19	TRBJ1-5	17	NA	CASRKTGSGGSNQPQHF	TGTGCCAGTAGAAAAACAGGGTCTGGGGGTAGCAATCAGCCCCAGCATTTT
NA	TRBV7-9	TRBJ1-4	15	NA	CASSLVTGFNEKLFF	TGTGCCAGCAGCTTAGTGACAGGCTTTAATGAAAAACTGTTTTTT
TRBD1	TRBV30	TRBJ1-5	18	NA	CAWGRPGQGAGSNQPQHF	TGTGCCTGGGGGAGACCGGGACAGGGGGCAGGTTCAAATCAGCCCCAGCATTTT
TRBD1	TRBV7-9	TRBJ2-7	13	NA	CASSSTGAYEQYF	TGTGCCAGCAGCTCGACAGGGGCCTACGAGCAGTACTTC
NA	TRBV28	TRBJ2-3	14	NA	CASSPDTFTDTQYF	TGTGCCAGCAGCCCCGACACATTCACAGATACGCAGTATTTT
TRBD2	TRBV11-2	TRBJ2-7	18	NA	CASCRGGRTSGSSYEQYF	TGTGCCAGCTGCCGGGGGGGGAGAACTAGCGGGAGCTCCTACGAGCAGTACTTC
NA	TRBV6-1	TRBJ2-7	13	NA	CASSEADSREQYF	TGTGCCAGCAGTGAAGCGGACAGTCGCGAGCAGTACTTC
TRBD1	TRBV2	TRBJ1-1	15	NA	CASSPRTGTNTEAFF	TGTGCCAGCAGCCCCCGGACAGGGACGAACACTGAAGCTTTCTTT
NA	TRBV19	TRBJ1-5	17	NA	CASSIDGVALKGQPQHF	TGTGCCAGTAGTATAGATGGTGTAGCCCTCAAGGGACAGCCCCAGCATTTT
NA	TRBV5-1	TRBJ1-2	13	NA	CASSLGGAELYTF	TGCGCCAGCAGCTTGGGAGGGGCGGAGCTCTACACCTTC
NA	TRBV2	TRBJ1-4	16	NA	CASTRDGGPTNEKLFF	TGTGCCAGCACGCGGGACGGGGGCCCAACTAATGAAAAACTGTTTTTT
NA	TRBV6-1	TRBJ1-2	12	NA	CASPTGTSGYTF	TGTGCCAGCCCAACAGGGACTTCTGGCTACACCTTC
NA	TRBV18	TRBJ1-2	15	NA	CASSPTNRVRYGYTF	TGTGCCAGCTCACCCACGAACAGGGTACGCTATGGCTACACCTTC
NA	TRBV27	TRBJ1-3	14	NA	CASSFSGSGNTIYF	TGTGCCAGCAGTTTTTCAGGGTCTGGAAACACCATATATTTT
NA	TRBV5-1	TRBJ2-5	11	NA	CASSEGGTQYF	TGCGCCAGCAGCGAAGGTGGGACCCAGTACTTC
NA	TRBV2	TRBJ2-2	14	NA	CASSGSAKVGELFF	TGTGCCAGCTCGGGCTCCGCGAAGGTCGGGGAGCTGTTTTTT
NA	TRBV6-1	TRBJ1-4	15	NA	CASSELGTSNEKLFF	TGTGCCAGCAGTGAACTCGGGACATCTAATGAAAAACTGTTTTTT
NA	TRBV7-3	TRBJ2-1	15	NA	CASDIRLSSYNEQFF	TGTGCCAGCGACATCCGACTTAGCTCCTACAATGAGCAGTTCTTC
NA	TRBV27	TRBJ1-2	15	NA	CASGVTFNFNYGYTF	TGTGCCAGCGGGGTGACTTTTAACTTTAACTATGGCTACACCTTC
NA	TRBV6-5	TRBJ1-4	11	NA	CASSHQEKLFF	TGTGCCAGCAGTCACCAAGAAAAACTGTTTTTT
NA	TRBV5-1	TRBJ2-6	15	NA	CASSLALIGANVLTF	TGCGCCAGCAGCTTGGCCCTGATAGGGGCCAACGTCCTGACTTTC
TRBD1	TRBV19	TRBJ1-5	15	NA	CASRRGQTSNQPQHF	TGTGCCAGTAGGCGGGGACAGACTAGCAATCAGCCCCAGCATTTT
TRBD1	TRBV6-1	TRBJ1-5	14	NA	CASSSGQVNQPQHF	TGTGCCAGCAGCTCGGGACAGGTCAATCAGCCCCAGCATTTT
TRBD1	TRBV2	TRBJ2-2	15	NA	CASSEGTGSVGELFF	TGTGCCAGCAGTGAGGGGACAGGGTCCGTCGGGGAGCTGTTTTTT
TRBD2	TRBV15	TRBJ2-1	19	NA	CATSRDMAIRTSGTVEQFF	TGTGCCACCAGCAGAGATATGGCGATTAGGACTAGCGGGACCGTTGAGCAGTTCTTC
NA	TRBV6-5	TRBJ2-1	13	NA	CASRAGLYNEQFF	TGTGCCAGCAGGGCGGGCCTCTACAATGAGCAGTTCTTC
TRBD2	TRBV19	TRBJ2-3	16	NA	CASSPGLAGLADTQYF	TGTGCCAGTAGTCCCGGGCTAGCGGGATTGGCAGATACGCAGTATTTT
NA	TRBV6-1	TRBJ1-1	15	NA	CASSDRDGKNTEAFF	TGTGCCAGCAGTGACCGGGACGGGAAGAACACTGAAGCTTTCTTT
TRBD1	TRBV4-1	TRBJ2-5	16	NA	CASSQGFGTGGETQYF	TGCGCCAGCAGCCAAGGTTTCGGGACAGGCGGAGAGACCCAGTACTTC
NA	TRBV2	TRBJ2-1	14	NA	CASSGAIARDEQFF	TGTGCCAGCAGTGGGGCCATAGCGAGGGATGAGCAGTTCTTC
TRBD2	TRBV4-2	TRBJ2-4	15	NA	CASSQGPGLDNIQYF	TGTGCCAGCAGCCAGGGACCGGGACTAGATAACATTCAGTACTTC
NA	TRBV29-1	TRBJ1-2	14	once	CSVASSSSYYGYTF	TGCAGCGTTGCATCGTCATCGTCGTACTATGGCTACACCTTC